This T cell receptor beta chain is drawn from a study of blood T cell repertoires in COVID-19. On the study more broadly: Italy, Spain and the United States were the sources of the convalescent and acute COVID-19 samples. PBMCs, B-cell-depleted T cells, or T cells provided the cDNA or gDNA that made up the material.

Patients at the Seattle site were enrolled during active infection and followed longitudinally. This CDR3 contains 15 residues. V was clipped by 1 base and J by 10 bases; unmatched bases: 11. CDR1 and CDR2 from the germline V gene are SGHDT and YYEEEE. In the source study's methods: Researchers report that nucleated cell counts were estimated from reference gene primer amplification. TCRdb's copy holds only in-frame clones and misses some; the assay was immunoSEQ multiplex PCR. The V and J calls and clone size were taken over from that table, and D and trimming were inferred from the DNA. Counted here are about 52,000 clones, over 75% occurring once; the ten biggest clones make up under 30%.

The material sequenced was peripheral blood. The J gene is TRBJ2-1, the V gene TRBV5-6; 7 positions match TRBD2. The sequence was obtained from a woman of 80 years or more with COVID-19, enrolled during active disease. This chain's CDR3 is CASSLRRELRREQFF. CDR3 nucleotide sequence: TGTGCCAGCAGCTTGCGGCGGGAGCTGAGGAGGGAGCAGTTCTTC.